This section outlines one T cell receptor (beta chain) sequence together with its context. In the study's own analysis: Reference gene primer amplification in the assay estimated nucleated cell counts. Clones were sequenced by immunoSEQ multiplex PCR, and TCRdb holds only the in-frame ones, with some missing. That table furnishes V, J and clone size, whereas the DNA furnished D and trimming. This sample has fewer than 100,000 clones, with 70% to 90% found just once. The CDR3 has 15 residues. The J segment lost 0 bases and the V segment lost 8 bases, leaving 4 bases of the junction unmatched. The data derive from a study of blood T cell repertoires in COVID-19. Whole-study context: Sites across the United States, Italy and Spain contributed samples from acute and convalescent COVID-19. From T cells, B-cell-depleted T cells, or PBMCs came the material, which was cDNA or gDNA.

This sequence originates from a man aged 55 to 70 with acute or convalescent COVID-19. J is TRBJ1-6 and V is TRBV23-1; 7 bases map to TRBD1. TRBV23-1 is an ORF, and what it does is uncertain. The source material was peripheral blood. CDR3 sequence reads: CASGQVSSYNSPLHF. CDR3 bases: TGCGCCAGCGGACAGGTTAGCTCCTATAATTCACCCCTCCACTTT.